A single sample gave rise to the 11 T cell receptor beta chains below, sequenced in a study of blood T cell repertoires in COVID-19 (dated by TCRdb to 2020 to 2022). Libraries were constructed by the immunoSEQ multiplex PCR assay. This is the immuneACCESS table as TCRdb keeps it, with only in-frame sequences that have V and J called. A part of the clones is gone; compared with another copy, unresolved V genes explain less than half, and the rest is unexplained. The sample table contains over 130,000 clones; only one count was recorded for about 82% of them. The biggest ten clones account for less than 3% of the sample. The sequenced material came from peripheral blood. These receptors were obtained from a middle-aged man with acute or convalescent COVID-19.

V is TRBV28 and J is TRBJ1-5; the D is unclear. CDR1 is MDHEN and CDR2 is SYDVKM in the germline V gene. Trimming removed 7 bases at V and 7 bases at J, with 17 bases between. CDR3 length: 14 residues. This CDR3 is CASTPWEGSQPQHF. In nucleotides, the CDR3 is TGTGCCAGCACTCCCTGGGAGGGAAGCCAGCCCCAGCATTTT.

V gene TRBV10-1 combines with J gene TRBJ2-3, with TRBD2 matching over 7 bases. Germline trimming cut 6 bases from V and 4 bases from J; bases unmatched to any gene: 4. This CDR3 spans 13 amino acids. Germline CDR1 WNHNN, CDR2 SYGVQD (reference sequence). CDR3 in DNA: TGCGCCAGCAGGCGGGGGTCCTCAGATACGCAGTATTTT. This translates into CASRRGSSDTQYF.

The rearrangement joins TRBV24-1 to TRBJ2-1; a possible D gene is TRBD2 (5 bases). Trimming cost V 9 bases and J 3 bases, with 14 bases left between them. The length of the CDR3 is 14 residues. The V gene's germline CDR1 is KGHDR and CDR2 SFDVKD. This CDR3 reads CATASYAGYNEQFF. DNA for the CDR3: TGTGCCACCGCGTCCTACGCGGGCTACAATGAGCAGTTCTTC.

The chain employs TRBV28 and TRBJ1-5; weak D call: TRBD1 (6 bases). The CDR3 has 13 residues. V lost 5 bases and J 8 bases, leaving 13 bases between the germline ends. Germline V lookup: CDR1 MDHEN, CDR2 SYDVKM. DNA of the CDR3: TGTGCCAGCAGTGTTAGTAGGGGGAAGCCCCAGCATTTT. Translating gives CASSVSRGKPQHF.

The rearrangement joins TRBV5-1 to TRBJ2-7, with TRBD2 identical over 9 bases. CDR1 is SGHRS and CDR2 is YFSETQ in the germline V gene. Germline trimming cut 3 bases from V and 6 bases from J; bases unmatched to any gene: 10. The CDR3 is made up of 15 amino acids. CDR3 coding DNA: TGCGCCAGCAGCTCCTCTAGCGGGACGGCGGGCGAGCAGTACTTC. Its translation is CASSSSSGTAGEQYF.

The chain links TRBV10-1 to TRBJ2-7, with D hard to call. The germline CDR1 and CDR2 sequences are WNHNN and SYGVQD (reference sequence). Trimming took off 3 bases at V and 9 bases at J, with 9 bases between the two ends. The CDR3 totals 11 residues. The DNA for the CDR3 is TGCGCCAGCAGTGATTCTTCGGGGCAGTACTTC. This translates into CASSDSSGQYF.

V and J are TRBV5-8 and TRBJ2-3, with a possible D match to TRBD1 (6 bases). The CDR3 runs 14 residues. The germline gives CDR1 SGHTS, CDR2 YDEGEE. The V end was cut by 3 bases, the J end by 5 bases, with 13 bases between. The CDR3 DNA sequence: TGTGCCAGCAGCTGGGGGCAGGGCGAAGATACGCAGTATTTT. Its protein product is CASSWGQGEDTQYF.

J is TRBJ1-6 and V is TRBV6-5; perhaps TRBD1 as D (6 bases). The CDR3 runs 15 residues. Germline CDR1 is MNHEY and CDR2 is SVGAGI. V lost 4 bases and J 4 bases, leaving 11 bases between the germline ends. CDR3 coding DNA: TGTGCCAGCAGTTTTGGACAGTCTTATAATTCACCCCTCCACTTT. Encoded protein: CASSFGQSYNSPLHF.

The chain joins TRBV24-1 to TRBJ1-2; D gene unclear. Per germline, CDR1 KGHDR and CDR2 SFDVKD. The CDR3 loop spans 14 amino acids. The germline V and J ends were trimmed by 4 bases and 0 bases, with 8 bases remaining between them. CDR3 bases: TGTGCCACCAGTGACTACAGTTCTAACTATGGCTACACCTTC. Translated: CATSDYSSNYGYTF.

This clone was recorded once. CDR3 bases: TGTGCCAGCAGTTTAGTAAACAATCAGCCCCAGCATTTT. It yields the protein CASSLVNNQPQHF. The J gene is TRBJ1-5, the V gene TRBV27; unclear D gene. This CDR3 has 13 residues. Germline CDR1 and CDR2: MNHEY and SMNVEV (reference sequence). The V gene lost 2 bases and the J gene lost 3 bases, with 5 bases spanning the gap.

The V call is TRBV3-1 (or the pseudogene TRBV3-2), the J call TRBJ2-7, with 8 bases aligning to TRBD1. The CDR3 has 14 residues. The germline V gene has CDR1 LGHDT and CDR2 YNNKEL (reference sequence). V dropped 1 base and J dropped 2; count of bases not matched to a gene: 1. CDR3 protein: CASSQGTGTYEQYF. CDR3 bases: TGTGCCAGCAGCCAAGGGACAGGGACCTACGAGCAGTACTTC.